The rows below give T cell receptor beta chains drawn from one sample of a study of T cells in Graves' hyperthyroidism and ophthalmopathy. TCRdb re-analysed the multiplex PCR reads in MiXCR, keeping a single row per CDR3 protein. Among 490,000 or so distinct CDR3 sequences listed, approximately 22% were seen once. Sequencing was performed on blood. The source is a woman in her 70s with Graves' ophthalmopathy. CDR3s leave out the opening cysteine and the closing phenylalanine or tryptophan. The order of the fields is V gene, J gene, CDR3 protein.

v_gene: TRBV6-1
j_gene: TRBJ1-5
CDR3aa: ASTLGDRYSNQPQH

v_gene: TRBV5-1
j_gene: TRBJ1-2
CDR3aa: ASSPNPTGSHGYT

v_gene: TRBV19
j_gene: TRBJ2-4
CDR3aa: ASSSWTGGAKNIQY

v_gene: TRBV10-3
j_gene: TRBJ1-2
CDR3aa: ASENGVNPLPYYGYT

v_gene: TRBV13
j_gene: TRBJ2-1
CDR3aa: ASSLDRGTSGIHEQF

v_gene: TRBV19
j_gene: TRBJ2-5
CDR3aa: ASSNQGGVTQY

v_gene: TRBV19
j_gene: TRBJ2-2
CDR3aa: ASSMAGELF

v_gene: TRBV12-3/TRBV12-4
j_gene: TRBJ1-5
CDR3aa: ASSWTRSQPQH

v_gene: TRBV20-1
j_gene: TRBJ1-2
CDR3aa: SASVRGGYGYT

v_gene: TRBV9
j_gene: TRBJ2-7
CDR3aa: ASSVGTGGAYEQY

v_gene: TRBV27
j_gene: TRBJ2-1
CDR3aa: ASRLAGAGNEQF

v_gene: TRBV5-1
j_gene: TRBJ2-7
CDR3aa: ASSLFVAGVEEQY

v_gene: TRBV28
j_gene: TRBJ2-1
CDR3aa: ASSFDRVSNEQF

v_gene: TRBV5-1
j_gene: TRBJ1-2
CDR3aa: ASSLGDGTLGGYT

v_gene: TRBV7-9
j_gene: TRBJ1-1
CDR3aa: ASSLQTGRTEAF

v_gene: TRBV11-1
j_gene: TRBJ2-3
CDR3aa: ASSHYADTQY

v_gene: TRBV11-2
j_gene: TRBJ1-1
CDR3aa: ASSRTAGRWAEAF

v_gene: TRBV28
j_gene: TRBJ2-7
CDR3aa: ASSYRGVYYEQY

v_gene: TRBV2
j_gene: TRBJ1-5
CDR3aa: ASSGTHSNQPQH

v_gene: TRBV7-2
j_gene: TRBJ2-7
CDR3aa: ASSQTSGDYEQY

v_gene: TRBV19
j_gene: TRBJ1-1
CDR3aa: ASSPYLNTEAF

v_gene: TRBV28
j_gene: TRBJ2-2
CDR3aa: ASSLWAEQTGELF

v_gene: TRBV20-1
j_gene: TRBJ2-5
CDR3aa: SAHSGVGQETQY

v_gene: TRBV20-1
j_gene: TRBJ2-5
CDR3aa: SASPSTSGDQETQY

v_gene: TRBV7-3
j_gene: TRBJ2-1
CDR3aa: ASSLLGDNHEQF

v_gene: TRBV5-1
j_gene: TRBJ2-7
CDR3aa: ASSAGLAGGWSYEQY

v_gene: TRBV20-1
j_gene: TRBJ1-2
CDR3aa: SARGTGLVGYT

v_gene: TRBV7-3
j_gene: TRBJ2-2
CDR3aa: ASSLRGGNTGELF

v_gene: TRBV27
j_gene: TRBJ2-7
CDR3aa: ASSIRHLYEQY

v_gene: TRBV7-9
j_gene: TRBJ2-1
CDR3aa: AFQGGVEQF

v_gene: TRBV18
j_gene: TRBJ1-4
CDR3aa: ASSPGVGEKLF

v_gene: TRBV5-5
j_gene: TRBJ2-5
CDR3aa: ASSSGTGVRGTQY

v_gene: TRBV12-3/TRBV12-4
j_gene: TRBJ2-7
CDR3aa: ASRLTGSYEQY

v_gene: TRBV7-9
j_gene: TRBJ2-5
CDR3aa: ASSPRETQY

v_gene: TRBV3-1
j_gene: TRBJ1-2
CDR3aa: ASSQDLLRGDYGYT

v_gene: TRBV11-1
j_gene: TRBJ2-1
CDR3aa: ASSLSGRNHNEQF

v_gene: TRBV6-1
j_gene: TRBJ2-7
CDR3aa: ASTATGGYEQY

v_gene: TRBV19
j_gene: TRBJ2-1
CDR3aa: ASSRRRTGNEQF

v_gene: TRBV24-1
j_gene: TRBJ1-1
CDR3aa: ATSDSSKNTEAF

v_gene: TRBV14
j_gene: TRBJ2-1
CDR3aa: ASSPKGLAGRYNEQF